These 5 T cell receptor beta chains share one sample of origin, sequenced in a study of blood T cell repertoires in COVID-19. TCRdb keeps only in-frame clones here, not all; method: immunoSEQ multiplex PCR. The sample shows some 250,000 clones, over 80% of them seen only once. The sample consisted of peripheral blood. The source of these receptors is a man aged 30 to 39 who had recovered from COVID-19.

This chain joins TRBV7-2 and TRBJ1-6; D remains ambiguous. The CDR3 totals 17 residues. The V end lost 5 bases, the J end lost 0 bases, and 14 bases lay between the germline ends. Germline V CDR1 and CDR2: SGHTA, FQGNSA. The CDR3 region has the DNA TGTGCCAGCAGCAACTCTGTCCAGCGCTCCTATAATTCACCCCTCCACTTT. Its translation: CASSNSVQRSYNSPLHF.

The V call is TRBV2, the J call TRBJ2-2, with a possible D match to TRBD2 (6 bases). Germline assignment: CDR1 SNHLY and CDR2 FYNNEI. Trimming took off 2 bases at V and 2 bases at J, with 9 bases between the two ends. This CDR3 is built from 15 residues. This CDR3 is CASSEWDSNTGELFF. The CDR3 DNA follows: TGTGCCAGCAGTGAATGGGACTCTAACACCGGGGAGCTGTTTTTT.

The V and J genes are TRBV11-1 and TRBJ2-7, with D tentatively TRBD1 (6 bases). The length of the CDR3 is 14 residues. CDR1 and CDR2 from the germline V gene are SGHAT and FQDESV (reference sequence). V lost 5 bases and J 6 bases, leaving 17 bases between the germline ends. In DNA, the CDR3 is TGTGCCAGCAGCGTCGACAGGCCCCCCGGCGAGCAGTACTTC. It is translated as CASSVDRPPGEQYF.

V is TRBV9 and J is TRBJ1-2, with D perhaps TRBD1 (5 bases). V lost 7 bases and J lost 3, with 22 bases in between. The CDR3 extends over 16 amino acids. Germline loops: CDR1 SGDLS, CDR2 YYNGEE. The CDR3 loop reads CASVQGTEGVDYGYTF. Here the CDR3 DNA reads TGTGCCAGCGTCCAGGGAACGGAAGGCGTCGACTATGGCTACACCTTC.

The chain joins TRBV10-1 to TRBJ2-2; 8 nucleotides align to TRBD1. This CDR3 spans 15 amino acids. Trimming removed 4 bases from V and 7 bases from J; junction bases left unmatched: 8. Per the germline V gene, CDR1 is WNHNN and CDR2 is SYGVQD (reference sequence). CDR3 in amino acids: CASSAQGAGSGELFF. CDR3 DNA: TGCGCCAGCAGTGCTCAGGGGGCTGGTAGCGGGGAGCTGTTTTTT.